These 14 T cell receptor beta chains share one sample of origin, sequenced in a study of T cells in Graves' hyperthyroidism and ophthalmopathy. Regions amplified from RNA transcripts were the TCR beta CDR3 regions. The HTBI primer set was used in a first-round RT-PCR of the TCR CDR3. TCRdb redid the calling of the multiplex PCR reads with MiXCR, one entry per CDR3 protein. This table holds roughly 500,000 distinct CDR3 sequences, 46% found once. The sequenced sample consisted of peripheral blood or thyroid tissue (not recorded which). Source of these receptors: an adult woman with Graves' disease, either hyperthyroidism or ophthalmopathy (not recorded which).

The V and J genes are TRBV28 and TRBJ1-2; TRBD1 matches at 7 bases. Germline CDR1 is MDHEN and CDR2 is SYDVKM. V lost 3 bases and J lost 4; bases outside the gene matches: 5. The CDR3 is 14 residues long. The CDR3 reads CASSLGQTSYGYTF. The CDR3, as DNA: TGTGCCAGCAGTTTGGGACAGACCTCCTATGGCTACACCTTC.

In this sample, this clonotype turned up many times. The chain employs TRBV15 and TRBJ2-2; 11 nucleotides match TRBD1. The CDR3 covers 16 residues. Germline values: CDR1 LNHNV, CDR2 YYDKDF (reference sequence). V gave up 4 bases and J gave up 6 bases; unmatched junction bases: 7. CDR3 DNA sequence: TGTGCCACCAGCAACCTGGGACAGGGGGTTTCCGGGGAGCTGTTTTTT. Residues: CATSNLGQGVSGELFF.

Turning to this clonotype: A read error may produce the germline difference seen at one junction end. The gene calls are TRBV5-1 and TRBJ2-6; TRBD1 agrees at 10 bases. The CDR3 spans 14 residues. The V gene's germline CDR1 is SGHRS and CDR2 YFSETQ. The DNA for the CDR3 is TGCGCCAGCAGCTTGCGGACAGGGGGCAACGTCCTGACTTTC. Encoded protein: CASSLRTGGNVLTF.

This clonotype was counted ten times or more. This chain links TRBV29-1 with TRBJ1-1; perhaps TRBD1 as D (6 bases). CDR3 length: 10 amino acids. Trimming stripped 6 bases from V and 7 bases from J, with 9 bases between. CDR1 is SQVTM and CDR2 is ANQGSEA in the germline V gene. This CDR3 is CSVGHYEAFF. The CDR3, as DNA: TGCAGCGTGGGACACTATGAAGCTTTCTTT.

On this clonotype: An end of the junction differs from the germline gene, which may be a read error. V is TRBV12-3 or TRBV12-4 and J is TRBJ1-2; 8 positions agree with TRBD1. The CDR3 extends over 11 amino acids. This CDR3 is CASSWPGQAVF. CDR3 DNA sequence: TGTGCCAGCAGTTGGCCGGGACAGGCCGTTTTC.

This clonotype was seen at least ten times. The CDR3 coding sequence is TGTGCCAGCAGCCAAGAGGGGCGGGACAGCTCCTATAATTCACCCCTCCACTTT. Translated, it gives CASSQEGRDSSYNSPLHF. The chain combines TRBV4-2 with TRBJ1-6; TRBD1 agrees at 7 bases. Germline-derived CDR1 and CDR2 are LGHNA and YNFKEQ. The CDR3 length is 18 residues. Unmatched junction bases numbered 5, after V lost 0 bases and J lost 0 bases.

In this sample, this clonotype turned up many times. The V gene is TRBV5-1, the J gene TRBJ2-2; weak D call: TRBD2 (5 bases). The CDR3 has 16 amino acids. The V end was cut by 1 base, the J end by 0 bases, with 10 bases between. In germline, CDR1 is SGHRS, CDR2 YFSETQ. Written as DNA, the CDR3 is TGCGCCAGCAGCTTGTCAGCACTAGCGAACACCGGGGAGCTGTTTTTT. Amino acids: CASSLSALANTGELFF.

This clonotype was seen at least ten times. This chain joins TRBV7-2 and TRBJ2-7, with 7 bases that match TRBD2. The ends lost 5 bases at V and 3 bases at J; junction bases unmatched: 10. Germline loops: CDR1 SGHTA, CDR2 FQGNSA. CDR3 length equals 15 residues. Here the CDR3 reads CASSPKAAGNYEQYF. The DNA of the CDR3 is TGTGCCAGCAGCCCCAAGGCAGCGGGGAACTACGAGCAGTACTTC.

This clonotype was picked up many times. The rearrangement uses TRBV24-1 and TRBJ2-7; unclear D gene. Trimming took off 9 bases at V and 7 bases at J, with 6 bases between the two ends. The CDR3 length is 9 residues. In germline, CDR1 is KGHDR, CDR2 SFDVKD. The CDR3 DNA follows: TGTGCCACCGGCCGGGAGCAGTACTTC. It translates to CATGREQYF.

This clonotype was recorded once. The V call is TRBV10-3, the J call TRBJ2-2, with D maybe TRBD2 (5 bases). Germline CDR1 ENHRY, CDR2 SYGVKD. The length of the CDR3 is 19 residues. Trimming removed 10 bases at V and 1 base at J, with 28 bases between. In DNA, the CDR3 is TGTGCCAGCAGCCCCCAGGAGGTCGGCCTAGCCCTGAACACCGGGGAGCTGTTTTTT. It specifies CASSPQEVGLALNTGELFF.

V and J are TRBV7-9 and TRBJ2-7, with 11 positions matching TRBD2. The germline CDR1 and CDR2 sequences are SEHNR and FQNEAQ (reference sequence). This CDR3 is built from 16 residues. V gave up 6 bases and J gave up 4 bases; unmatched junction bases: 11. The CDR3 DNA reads TGTGCCAGCAGTCAGGGCCGACTAGCGGGATTATACGAGCAGTACTTC. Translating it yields CASSQGRLAGLYEQYF.

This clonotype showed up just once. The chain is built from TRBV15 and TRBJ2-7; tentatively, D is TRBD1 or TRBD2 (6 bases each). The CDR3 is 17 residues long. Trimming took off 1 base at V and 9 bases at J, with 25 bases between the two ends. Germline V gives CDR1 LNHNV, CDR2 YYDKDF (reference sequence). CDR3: CATSRAGAEHPREGQYF. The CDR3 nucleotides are TGTGCCACCAGCAGAGCGGGGGCAGAGCACCCAAGAGAGGGGCAGTACTTC.

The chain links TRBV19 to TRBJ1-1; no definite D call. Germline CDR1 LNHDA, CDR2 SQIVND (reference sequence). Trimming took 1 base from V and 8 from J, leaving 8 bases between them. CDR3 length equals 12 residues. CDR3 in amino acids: CASSIVGGEAFF. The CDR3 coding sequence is TGTGCCAGTAGTATAGTTGGAGGAGAAGCTTTCTTT.

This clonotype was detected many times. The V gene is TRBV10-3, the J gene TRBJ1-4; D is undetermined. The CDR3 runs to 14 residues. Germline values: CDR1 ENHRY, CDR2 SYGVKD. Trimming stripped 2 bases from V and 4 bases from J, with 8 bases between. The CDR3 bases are TGTGCCATCAGTGAGCGAGGTCTTAATGAAAAACTGTTTTTT. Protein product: CAISERGLNEKLFF.